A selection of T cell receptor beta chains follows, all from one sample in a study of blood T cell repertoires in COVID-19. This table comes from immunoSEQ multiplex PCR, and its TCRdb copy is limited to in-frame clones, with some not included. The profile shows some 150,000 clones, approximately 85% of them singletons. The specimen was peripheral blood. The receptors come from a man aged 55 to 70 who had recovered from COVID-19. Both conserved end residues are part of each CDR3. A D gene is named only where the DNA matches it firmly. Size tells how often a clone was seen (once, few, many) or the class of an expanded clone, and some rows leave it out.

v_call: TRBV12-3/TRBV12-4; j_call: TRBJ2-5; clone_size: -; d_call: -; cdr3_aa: CASSSGGETQYF; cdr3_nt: TGTGCCAGCAGTTCCGGCGGAGAGACCCAGTACTTC
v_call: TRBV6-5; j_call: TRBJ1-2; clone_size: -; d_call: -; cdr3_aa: CASSFGLRDYGYTF; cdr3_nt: TGTGCCAGCAGTTTTGGGCTGCGCGACTATGGCTACACCTTC
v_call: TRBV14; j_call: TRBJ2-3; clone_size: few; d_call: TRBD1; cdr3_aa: CASSQVPDRPTDTQYF; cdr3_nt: TGTGCCAGCAGCCAAGTCCCGGACAGGCCCACAGATACGCAGTATTTT
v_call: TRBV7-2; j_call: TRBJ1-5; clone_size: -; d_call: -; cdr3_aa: CASSLVTGSNQPQHF; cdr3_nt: TGTGCCAGCAGCTTAGTGACAGGTAGCAATCAGCCCCAGCATTTT
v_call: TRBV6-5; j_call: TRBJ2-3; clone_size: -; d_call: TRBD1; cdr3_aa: CASSWDRVDTQYF; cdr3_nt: TGTGCCAGCAGTTGGGACAGGGTGGATACGCAGTATTTT
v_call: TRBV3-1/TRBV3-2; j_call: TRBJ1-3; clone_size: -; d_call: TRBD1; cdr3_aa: CASSLGQGRRNTIYF; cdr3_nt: TGTGCCAGCAGTCTTGGACAGGGAAGGCGAAACACCATATATTTT
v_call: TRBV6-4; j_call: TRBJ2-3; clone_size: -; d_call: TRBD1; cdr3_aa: CASSPGQGADTQYF; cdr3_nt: TGTGCCAGCAGTCCAGGACAGGGGGCAGATACGCAGTATTTT
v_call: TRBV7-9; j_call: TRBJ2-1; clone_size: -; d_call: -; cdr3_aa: CASSSGGQSNEQFF; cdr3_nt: TGTGCCAGCAGCTCCGGGGGACAGTCCAATGAGCAGTTCTTC
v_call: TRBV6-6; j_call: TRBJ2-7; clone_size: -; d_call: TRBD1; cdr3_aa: CASSYSTGNEQYF; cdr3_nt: TGTGCCAGCAGTTACTCGACAGGGAACGAGCAGTACTTC
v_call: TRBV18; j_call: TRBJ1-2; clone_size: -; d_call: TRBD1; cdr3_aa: CASSPNLGTGGDGYGYTF; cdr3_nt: TGTGCCAGCTCACCGAACCTCGGGACAGGGGGCGATGGCTATGGCTACACCTTC
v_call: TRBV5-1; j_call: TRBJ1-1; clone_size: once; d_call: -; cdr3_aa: CASSLRSTEAFF; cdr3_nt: TGCGCCAGCAGCCTAAGAAGCACTGAAGCTTTCTTT
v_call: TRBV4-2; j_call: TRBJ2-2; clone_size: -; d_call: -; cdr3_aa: CASSPRAANTGELFF; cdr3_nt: TGTGCCAGCAGCCCCAGGGCCGCGAACACCGGGGAGCTGTTTTTT
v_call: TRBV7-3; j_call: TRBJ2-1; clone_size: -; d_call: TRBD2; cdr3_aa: CASSPLSGGSYNEQFF; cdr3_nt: TGTGCCAGCAGCCCCCTAAGCGGGGGCTCCTACAATGAGCAGTTCTTC
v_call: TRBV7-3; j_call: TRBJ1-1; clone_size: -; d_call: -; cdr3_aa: CASSWGENTEAFF; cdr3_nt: TGTGCCAGCAGCTGGGGGGAGAACACTGAAGCTTTCTTT
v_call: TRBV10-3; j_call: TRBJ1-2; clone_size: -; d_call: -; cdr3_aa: CAISEMGRGTNYGYTF; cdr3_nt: TGTGCCATCAGTGAGATGGGGAGGGGGACTAACTATGGCTACACCTTC
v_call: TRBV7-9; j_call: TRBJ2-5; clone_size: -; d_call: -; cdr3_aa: CASSQPGLEEETQYF; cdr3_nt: TGTGCCAGCAGCCAACCGGGACTGGAGGAAGAGACCCAGTACTTC
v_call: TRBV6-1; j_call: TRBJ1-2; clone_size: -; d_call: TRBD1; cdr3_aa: CASSVRDRASANYGYTF; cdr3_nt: TGTGCCAGCAGTGTCCGGGACAGGGCTTCTGCTAACTATGGCTACACCTTC
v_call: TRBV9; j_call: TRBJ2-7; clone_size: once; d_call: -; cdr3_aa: CASSEDSLSYEQYF; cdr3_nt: TGTGCCAGCAGCGAAGACAGCCTTTCCTACGAGCAGTACTTC
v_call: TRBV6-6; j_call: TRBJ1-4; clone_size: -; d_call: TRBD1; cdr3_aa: CASSSGQGEEKLFF; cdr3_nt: TGTGCCAGCAGTTCCGGACAGGGCGAGGAAAAACTGTTTTTT
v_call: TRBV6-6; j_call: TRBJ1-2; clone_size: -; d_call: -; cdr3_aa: CASSSSLIGAGYGYTF; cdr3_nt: TGTGCCAGCAGTTCCTCCCTTATAGGGGCTGGCTATGGCTACACCTTC
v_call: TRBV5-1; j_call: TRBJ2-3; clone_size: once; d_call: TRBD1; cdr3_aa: CASRLGTGESGQYF; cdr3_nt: TGCGCCAGCAGATTAGGGACAGGGGAATCGGGGCAGTATTTT
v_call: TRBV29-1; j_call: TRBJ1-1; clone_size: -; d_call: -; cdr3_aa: CSVGRGNTEAFF; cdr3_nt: TGCAGCGTTGGTCGGGGGAACACTGAAGCTTTCTTT
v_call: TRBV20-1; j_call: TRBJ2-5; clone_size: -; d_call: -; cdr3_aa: CSATRETQYF; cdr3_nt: TGCAGTGCTACCCGGGAGACCCAGTACTTC
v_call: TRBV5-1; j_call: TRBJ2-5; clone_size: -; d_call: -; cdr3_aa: CASTSGVQETQYF; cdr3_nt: TGCGCCAGCACCTCCGGGGTCCAAGAGACCCAGTACTTC
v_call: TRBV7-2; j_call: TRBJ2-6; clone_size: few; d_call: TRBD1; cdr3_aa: CATSPSTGVSGANVLTF; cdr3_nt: TGTGCCACCTCCCCTTCGACAGGGGTTTCTGGGGCCAACGTCCTGACTTTC
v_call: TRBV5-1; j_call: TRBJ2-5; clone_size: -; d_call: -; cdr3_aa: CASSLGSGETQYF; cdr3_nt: TGCGCCAGCAGCTTGGGATCAGGGGAGACCCAGTACTTC
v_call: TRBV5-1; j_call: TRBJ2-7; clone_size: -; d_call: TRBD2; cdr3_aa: CASSLRLAGLRNEQYF; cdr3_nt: TGCGCCAGCAGCCTACGGTTAGCGGGGCTTCGGAACGAGCAGTACTTC
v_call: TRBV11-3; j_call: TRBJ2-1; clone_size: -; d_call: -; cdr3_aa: CASSLQGDNEQFF; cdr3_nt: TGTGCCAGCAGCTTACAGGGCGACAATGAGCAGTTCTTC
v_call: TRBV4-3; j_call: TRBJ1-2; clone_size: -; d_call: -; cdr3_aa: CASSPGQGGAPNYGYTF; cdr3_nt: TGCGCCAGCAGCCCAGGCCAAGGGGGGGCGCCTAACTATGGCTACACCTTC
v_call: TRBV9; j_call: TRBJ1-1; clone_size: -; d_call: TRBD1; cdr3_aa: CASSHSPGTGSEAFF; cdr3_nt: TGTGCCAGCAGCCATAGTCCCGGGACAGGATCTGAAGCTTTCTTT
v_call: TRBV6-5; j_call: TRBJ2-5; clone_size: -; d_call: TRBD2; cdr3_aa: CASSPKGLQSKTQYF; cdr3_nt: TGTGCCAGCAGTCCAAAGGGACTACAAAGTAAGACCCAGTACTTC
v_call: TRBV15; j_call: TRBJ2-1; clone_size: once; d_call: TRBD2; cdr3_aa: CATSVSGGENEQFF; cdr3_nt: TGTGCCACCAGCGTTAGCGGGGGGGAAAATGAGCAGTTCTTC
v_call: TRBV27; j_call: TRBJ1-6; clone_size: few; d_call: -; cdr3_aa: CASSLKADYSPLHF; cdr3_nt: TGTGCCAGCAGCCTAAAGGCGGACTATTCACCCCTCCACTTT
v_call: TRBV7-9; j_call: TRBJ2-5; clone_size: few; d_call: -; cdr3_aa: CASSSRVRGETQYF; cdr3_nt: TGTGCCAGCAGCTCCCGGGTGCGGGGAGAGACCCAGTACTTC
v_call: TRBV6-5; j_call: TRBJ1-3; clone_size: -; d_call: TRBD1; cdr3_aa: CASSQPGQVGNTIYF; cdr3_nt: TGTGCCAGCAGCCAACCGGGACAGGTTGGAAACACCATATATTTT
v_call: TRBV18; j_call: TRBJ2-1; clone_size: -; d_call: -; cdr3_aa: CASSPSSSYNEQFF; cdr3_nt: TGTGCCAGCTCACCATCTTCCTCCTACAATGAGCAGTTCTTC
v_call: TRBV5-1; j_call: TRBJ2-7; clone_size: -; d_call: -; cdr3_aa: CASSPTVSYEQYF; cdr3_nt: TGCGCCAGCAGCCCGACAGTTTCCTACGAGCAGTACTTC
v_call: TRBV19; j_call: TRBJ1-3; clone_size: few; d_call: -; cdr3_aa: CASIRQASGNTIYF; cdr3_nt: TGTGCCAGTATCCGACAGGCGAGTGGAAACACCATATATTTT
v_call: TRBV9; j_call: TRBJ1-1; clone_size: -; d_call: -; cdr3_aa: CASSVGEVNTEAFF; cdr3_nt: TGTGCCAGCAGCGTAGGGGAGGTGAACACTGAAGCTTTCTTT
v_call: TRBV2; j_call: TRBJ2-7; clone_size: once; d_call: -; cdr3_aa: CASNQGFSYEQYF; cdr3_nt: TGTGCCAGCAATCAGGGGTTTTCCTACGAGCAGTACTTC
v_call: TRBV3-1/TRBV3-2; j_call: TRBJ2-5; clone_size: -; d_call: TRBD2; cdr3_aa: CASSQDNYGLAGAQETQYF; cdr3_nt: TGTGCCAGCAGCCAAGACAATTACGGACTAGCGGGGGCCCAAGAGACCCAGTACTTC
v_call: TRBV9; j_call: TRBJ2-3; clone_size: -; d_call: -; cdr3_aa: CASSPRAWDTQYF; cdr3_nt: TGTGCCAGCAGCCCGAGGGCCTGGGATACGCAGTATTTT
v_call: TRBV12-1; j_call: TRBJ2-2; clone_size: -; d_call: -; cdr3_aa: CASSLRLAPGELFF; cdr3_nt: TGTGCCAGCAGCTTACGACTAGCCCCCGGGGAGCTGTTTTTT
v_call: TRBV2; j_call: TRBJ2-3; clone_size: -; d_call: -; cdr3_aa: CATRQGPDTQYF; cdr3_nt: TGTGCCACTCGTCAGGGCCCAGATACGCAGTATTTT
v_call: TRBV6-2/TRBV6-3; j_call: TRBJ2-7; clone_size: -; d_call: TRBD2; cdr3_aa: CASSWTSGPYEQYF; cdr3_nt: TGTGCCAGCAGTTGGACTAGCGGGCCATACGAGCAGTACTTC
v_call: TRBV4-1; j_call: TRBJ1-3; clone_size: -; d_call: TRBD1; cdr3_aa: CASSQPTGVRGNTIYF; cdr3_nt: TGCGCCAGCAGCCAGCCGACAGGGGTGAGGGGAAACACCATATATTTT
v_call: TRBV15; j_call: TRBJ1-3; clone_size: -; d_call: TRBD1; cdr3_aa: CATSREVIVTGPGNTIYF; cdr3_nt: TGTGCCACCAGCAGAGAGGTCATAGTGACAGGGCCTGGAAACACCATATATTTT
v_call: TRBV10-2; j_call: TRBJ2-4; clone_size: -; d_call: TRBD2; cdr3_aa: CASPMKEGTSGGTSSNLAKNIQYF; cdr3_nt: TGCGCCAGCCCCATGAAGGAGGGGACTAGCGGGGGGACAAGCAGCAACCTAGCCAAAAACATTCAGTACTTC
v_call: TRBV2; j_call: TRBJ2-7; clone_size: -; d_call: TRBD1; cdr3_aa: CASRGTGQEVEQYF; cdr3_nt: TGTGCCAGCAGGGGGACAGGGCAGGAGGTCGAGCAGTACTTC
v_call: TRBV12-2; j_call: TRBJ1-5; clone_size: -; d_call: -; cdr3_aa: CASRLIPGDSNQPQHF; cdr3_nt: TGTGCAAGTCGCTTAATCCCAGGGGATAGCAATCAGCCCCAGCATTTT
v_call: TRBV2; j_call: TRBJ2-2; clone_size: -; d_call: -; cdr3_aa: CASSPYTGELFF; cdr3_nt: TGTGCCAGCAGCCCCTACACCGGGGAGCTGTTTTTT
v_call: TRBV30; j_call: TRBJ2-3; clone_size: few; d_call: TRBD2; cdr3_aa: CAWAGLAGGGADTQYF; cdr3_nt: TGTGCCTGGGCGGGACTAGCGGGGGGAGGCGCAGATACGCAGTATTTT
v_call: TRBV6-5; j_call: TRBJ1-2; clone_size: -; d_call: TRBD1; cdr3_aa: CASRSPTGVGGYTF; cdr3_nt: TGTGCCAGCAGAAGCCCGACAGGGGTCGGTGGCTACACCTTC
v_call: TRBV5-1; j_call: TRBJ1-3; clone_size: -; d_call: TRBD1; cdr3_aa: CASRPGTGSSGNTIYF; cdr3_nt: TGCGCCAGCAGACCCGGGACAGGGAGCTCTGGAAACACCATATATTTT
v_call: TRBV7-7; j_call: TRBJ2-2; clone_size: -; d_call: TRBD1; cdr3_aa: CASSSTGAGELFF; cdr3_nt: TGTGCTAGCAGCTCAACAGGGGCCGGGGAGCTGTTTTTT
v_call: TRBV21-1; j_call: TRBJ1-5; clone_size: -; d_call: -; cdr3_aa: CASTVGQGSPYSNQPQHF; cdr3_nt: -
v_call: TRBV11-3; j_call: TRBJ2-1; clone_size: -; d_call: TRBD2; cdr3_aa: CASSLGTTSGVYNEQFF; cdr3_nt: TGTGCCAGCAGCTTAGGGACGACTAGCGGGGTCTACAATGAGCAGTTCTTC